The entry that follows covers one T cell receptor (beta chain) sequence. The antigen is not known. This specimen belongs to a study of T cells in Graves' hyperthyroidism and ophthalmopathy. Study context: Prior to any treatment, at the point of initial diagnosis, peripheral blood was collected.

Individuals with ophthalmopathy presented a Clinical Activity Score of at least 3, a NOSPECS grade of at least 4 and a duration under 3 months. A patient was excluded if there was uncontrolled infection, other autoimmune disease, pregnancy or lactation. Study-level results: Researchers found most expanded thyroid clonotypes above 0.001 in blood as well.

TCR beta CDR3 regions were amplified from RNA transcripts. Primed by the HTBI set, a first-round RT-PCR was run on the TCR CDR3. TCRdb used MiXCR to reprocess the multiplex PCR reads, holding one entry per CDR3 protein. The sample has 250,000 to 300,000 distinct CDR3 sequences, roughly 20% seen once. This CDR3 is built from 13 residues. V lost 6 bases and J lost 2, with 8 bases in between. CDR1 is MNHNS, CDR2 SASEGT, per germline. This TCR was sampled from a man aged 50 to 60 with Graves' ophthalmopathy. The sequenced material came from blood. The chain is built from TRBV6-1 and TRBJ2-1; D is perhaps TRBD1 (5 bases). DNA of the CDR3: TGTGCCAGCAGCGAACAGGCCTACAATGAGCAGTTCTTC. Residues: CASSEQAYNEQFF.